This T cell receptor (beta chain) was identified in a study of T cell responses to AZD1222 COVID-19 vaccine. Study findings and constraints: Repertoires were obtained solely post-peak T cell response.

Concerning this clone: As yet, its antigen is unknown.

CDR3 length: 15 amino acids. Per the germline V gene, CDR1 is MGHRA and CDR2 is YSYEKL. V shed 0 bases, J shed 4 bases, and the junction held 5 bases outside the gene matches. Sequencing was performed with immunoSEQ multiplex PCR; in TCRdb, only in-frame clones are kept and a portion is missing. The sample has 150,000 to 200,000 clones, roughly nine tenths seen once. The sample in question was peripheral blood, obtained on day 0 of AZD1222 vaccination. The source is an adult in good health. This rearrangement joins TRBV4-1 to TRBJ2-7, with 8 bases matching TRBD2. CDR3 in DNA: TGCGCCAGCAGCCAAGATATCAGCGGGAGTTACGAGCAGTACTTC. Protein sequence: CASSQDISGSYEQYF.